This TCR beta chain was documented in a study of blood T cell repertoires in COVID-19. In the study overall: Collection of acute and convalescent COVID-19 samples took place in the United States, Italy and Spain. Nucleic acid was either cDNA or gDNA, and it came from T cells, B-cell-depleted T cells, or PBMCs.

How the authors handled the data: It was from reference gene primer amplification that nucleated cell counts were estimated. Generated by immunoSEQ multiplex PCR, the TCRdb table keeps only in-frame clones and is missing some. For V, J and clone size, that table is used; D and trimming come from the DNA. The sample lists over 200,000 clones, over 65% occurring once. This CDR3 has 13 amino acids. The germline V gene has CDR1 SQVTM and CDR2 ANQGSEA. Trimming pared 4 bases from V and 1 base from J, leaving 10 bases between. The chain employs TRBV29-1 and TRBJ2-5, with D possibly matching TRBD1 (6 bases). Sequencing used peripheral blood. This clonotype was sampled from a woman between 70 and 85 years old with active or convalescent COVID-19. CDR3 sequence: CSVVVTGQETQYF. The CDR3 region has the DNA TGCAGCGTTGTGGTGACAGGCCAAGAGACCCAGTACTTC.